One sample yielded the 28 T cell receptor beta chains listed below, sequenced in a study of blood T cell repertoires in COVID-19. Here immunoSEQ multiplex PCR was the method, and the copy in TCRdb shows in-frame clones only, minus some. This table holds approximately 360,000 clones, roughly 90% found once. The sample was peripheral blood. The receptor source for this set is a man between 18 and 29 years old with active or convalescent COVID-19.

The gene calls are TRBV27 and TRBJ1-6; D not certain. Germline values: CDR1 MNHEY, CDR2 SMNVEV (reference sequence). V lost 6 bases to trimming and J lost 3 bases, with 12 bases between them. This CDR3 spans 15 amino acids. CDR3 protein: CASSLVAHYNSPLHF. The DNA of the CDR3 is TGTGCCAGCAGCCTAGTAGCTCACTATAATTCACCCCTCCACTTT.

This chain links TRBV19 with TRBJ1-1; 9 bases line up with TRBD1. The V segment lost 3 bases and the J segment 5 bases; nucleotides outside the gene matches: 4. The germline gives CDR1 LNHDA, CDR2 SQIVND (reference sequence). CDR3 length: 14 residues. In DNA, the CDR3 is TGTGCCAGTAGTATTCACAGGGGGCCTACTGAAGCTTTCTTT. Translating gives CASSIHRGPTEAFF.

The chain carries TRBV7-2 and TRBJ2-1, with D hard to call. The germline V gene has CDR1 SGHTA and CDR2 FQGNSA. Trimming stripped 0 bases from V and 7 bases from J, with 7 bases between. The CDR3 covers 13 residues. CDR3: CASSLARKNEQFF. The CDR3, as DNA: TGTGCCAGCAGCTTAGCGAGGAAAAATGAGCAGTTCTTC.

The gene calls are TRBV5-1 and TRBJ1-1; D is undetermined. The CDR3 spans 14 residues. Germline assignment: CDR1 SGHRS and CDR2 YFSETQ. Trimming cost V 5 bases and J 0 bases, with 11 bases left between them. In DNA form, the CDR3 reads TGCGCCAGCAGTCGGGAGGGTCTGAACACTGAAGCTTTCTTT. Translated, it gives CASSREGLNTEAFF.

The chain couples TRBV6-5 to TRBJ2-5; 7 positions agree with TRBD2. Germline CDR1 reads MNHEY; CDR2 reads SVGAGI. The CDR3 contains 13 residues. The V gene end was trimmed by 8 bases and the J gene end by 0 bases; junction bases not matched to a gene: 3. The CDR3 nucleotides are TGTGCCAGCCTAGCGGACAACCAAGAGACCCAGTACTTC. Protein: CASLADNQETQYF.

This chain joins TRBV9 and TRBJ2-5, with TRBD1 matching over 9 bases. The CDR3 runs to 15 residues. Germline V gene lookup returns CDR1 SGDLS and CDR2 YYNGEE. Trimming took 2 bases from V and 1 from J; bases not matched to a gene: 3. The CDR3 region is CASSVRDRVQETQYF. The CDR3 DNA follows: TGTGCCAGCAGCGTGAGGGACAGGGTCCAAGAGACCCAGTACTTC.

The genes are TRBV28 and TRBJ2-1; 12 bases line up with TRBD2. Germline CDR1 reads MDHEN; CDR2 reads SYDVKM. The CDR3 is 17 residues long. V lost 6 bases, J lost 7 bases, and 13 bases stayed unmatched. CDR3 coding DNA: TGTGCCAGCAGAATACTAGCGGGGGGCCCCTCGGGGAATGAGCAGTTCTTC. The encoded protein is CASRILAGGPSGNEQFF.

The chain joins TRBV11-3 to TRBJ2-5; D is ambiguous. Germline loops: CDR1 SGHNT, CDR2 YENEEA. Trimming took 2 bases from V and 5 from J, leaving 9 bases between them. The length of the CDR3 is 13 residues. The CDR3 is CASSLSVQETQYF. The CDR3 DNA sequence: TGTGCCAGCAGCTTATCAGTCCAGGAGACCCAGTACTTC.

The sample holds a few counts of this clone. V usage is TRBV9 and J usage is TRBJ2-2; D is unclear. In germline, CDR1 is SGDLS, CDR2 YYNGEE. This CDR3 contains 13 residues. Trimming removed 4 bases from V and 3 bases from J, with 7 bases in between. In DNA form, the CDR3 reads TGTGCCAGCAGCACGAGATACACCGGGGAGCTGTTTTTT. Protein product: CASSTRYTGELFF.

The genes are TRBV29-1 and TRBJ1-3; perhaps TRBD1 as D (5 bases). Germline V gene sequence: CDR1 SQVTM, CDR2 ANQGSEA. The CDR3 is made up of 13 amino acids. The germline V and J ends were trimmed by 5 bases and 4 bases, with 12 bases remaining between them. The CDR3 spells CSVLPGIGNTIYF. In DNA form, the CDR3 reads TGCAGCGTTCTGCCAGGGATAGGAAACACCATATATTTT. Based on the CDR3 plus reference TRBV29-1 and TRBJ1-3, the full variable domain is SAVISQKPSRDICQRGTSLTIQCQVDSQVTMMFWYRQQPGQSLTLIATANQGSEATYESGFVIDKFPISRPNLTFSTLTVSNMSPEDSSIYLCSVLPGIGNTIYFGEGSWLTVV.

V is TRBV4-3 and J is TRBJ1-4; D may be TRBD1 (6 bases). This CDR3 contains 15 residues. The V end was cut by 4 bases, the J end by 4 bases, with 13 bases between. The germline gives CDR1 LGHNA, CDR2 YSLEER. The CDR3 DNA is TGCGCCAGCAGCCCAAGGGGGGGAGTTAATGAAAAACTGTTTTTT. As protein: CASSPRGGVNEKLFF.

V is TRBV5-1 and J is TRBJ1-1; D is uncertain. Per germline, CDR1 SGHRS and CDR2 YFSETQ. The CDR3 has 16 residues. V dropped 0 bases and J dropped 1 base, with 13 bases sitting between them. The CDR3 here is CASSLAPRNKNTEAFF. In DNA, the CDR3 is TGCGCCAGCAGCTTGGCCCCCAGGAATAAGAACACTGAAGCTTTCTTT. Full variable domain (remainder filled in from reference TRBV5-1 and TRBJ1-1): KAGVTQTPRYLIKTRGQQVTLSCSPISGHRSVSWYQQTPGQGLQFLFEYFSETQRNKGNFPGRFSGRQFSNSRSEMNVSTLELGDSALYLCASSLAPRNKNTEAFFGQGTRLTVV.

This clone appeared once. The chain carries TRBV7-9 and TRBJ2-7; 7 bases agree with TRBD2. Trimming cost V 5 bases and J 4 bases; bases outside gene matches: 11. The length of the CDR3 is 15 residues. Germline-derived CDR1 and CDR2 are SEHNR and FQNEAQ (reference sequence). In DNA form, the CDR3 reads TGTGCCAGCAGCAGAGATGGGCTAGCGGATTACGAGCAGTACTTC. Amino acid sequence: CASSRDGLADYEQYF.

This clone was observed once. The chain joins TRBV7-8 to TRBJ2-3; D possibly corresponds to TRBD2 (5 bases). Trimming took 6 bases from V and 0 from J, leaving 13 bases between them. The CDR3 contains 15 residues. CDR1 is SGHVS, CDR2 FQNEAQ, per germline. In DNA, the CDR3 is TGTGCCAGCAGGGGCGGGTTCCCTAGCACAGATACGCAGTATTTT. Residues: CASRGGFPSTDTQYF.

This sequence joins TRBV6-5 and TRBJ1-5; D is undetermined. Germline assignment: CDR1 MNHEY and CDR2 SVGAGI. CDR3 length: 13 amino acids. Trimming stripped 5 bases from V and 2 bases from J, with 7 bases between. This chain's CDR3 is CASSPGGNQPQHF. For the CDR3, the DNA is TGTGCCAGCAGTCCCGGGGGCAATCAGCCCCAGCATTTT.

The V call is TRBV18, the J call TRBJ2-5, with unresolved D. The CDR3 contains 12 residues. With 6 bases removed from V and 5 bases from J, the gap between germline ends came to 10 bases. The germline V gene has CDR1 KGHSH and CDR2 LQKENI. CDR3: CASSPSGETQYF. CDR3 coding DNA: TGTGCCAGCTCGCCCTCGGGTGAGACCCAGTACTTC. Drawing the rest from reference TRBV18 and TRBJ2-5, the complete variable domain is NAGVMQNPRHLVRRRGQEARLRCSPMKGHSHVYWYRQLPEEGLKFMVYLQKENIIDESGMPKERFSAEFPKEGPSILRIQQVVRGDSAAYFCASSPSGETQYFGPGTRLLVL.

This chain links TRBV5-1 with TRBJ2-7; 7 positions match TRBD1. The germline CDR1 and CDR2 sequences are SGHRS and YFSETQ. The CDR3 runs 16 residues. J was trimmed by 4 bases and V by 4 bases; bases with no gene match: 14. The CDR3 nucleotides read TGCGCCAGCAGCCAAGACAAGACAGGGTTTAGGTACGAGCAGTACTTC. Translation gives CASSQDKTGFRYEQYF.

CDR3 in DNA: TGCGCCAGCAGCCACCTCATAGCGGGGAACCAAGAGACCCAGTACTTC. Amino acids: CASSHLIAGNQETQYF. The genes are TRBV4-3 and TRBJ2-5; 8 nucleotides align to TRBD2. V dropped 3 bases and J dropped 0; count of bases not matched to a gene: 6. The CDR3 covers 16 residues. Germline values: CDR1 LGHNA, CDR2 YSLEER.

The chain couples TRBV2 to TRBJ1-6, with 7 bases lining up with TRBD1. Trimming cost V 6 bases and J 8 bases; bases outside gene matches: 7. This CDR3 contains 14 residues. The germline V gene has CDR1 SNHLY and CDR2 FYNNEI. The CDR3 loop reads CASSSRDSDSPLHF. CDR3 DNA sequence: TGTGCCAGCAGCTCCCGGGACAGCGATTCACCCCTCCACTTT.

This clone was observed a single time. The chain combines TRBV9 with TRBJ2-5, with 8 bases lining up with TRBD2. The CDR3 consists of 14 residues. The V segment lost 2 bases and the J segment 5 bases; nucleotides outside the gene matches: 5. Germline V gene lookup returns CDR1 SGDLS and CDR2 YYNGEE. CDR3 sequence (DNA): TGTGCCAGCAGCGTCGGGGGGGCCGTGGAGACCCAGTACTTC. Its protein is CASSVGGAVETQYF.

This chain uses TRBV12-3 or TRBV12-4 with TRBJ2-5, with D unresolved. Trimming cost V 2 bases and J 4 bases, with 5 bases left between them. The CDR3 extends over 12 amino acids. The CDR3 sequence: CASSLQRETQYF. The CDR3 nucleotides read TGTGCCAGCAGTTTACAGCGAGAGACCCAGTACTTC.

Points on this clone: In the same sample, other DNA sequences code for this CDR3. J is TRBJ2-1 and V is TRBV7-3; 9 bases match TRBD2. The CDR3 is 15 amino acids. V gave up 3 bases and J gave up 2 bases; unmatched junction bases: 2. Germline V gene lookup returns CDR1 SGHTA and CDR2 FQGTGA. CDR3: CASSFAGGTYNEQFF. The CDR3 region has the DNA TGTGCCAGCAGCTTCGCGGGGGGGACCTACAATGAGCAGTTCTTC.

The chain joins TRBV27 to TRBJ2-7; TRBD1 is a possible D gene (5 bases). Trimming took off 4 bases at V and 3 bases at J, with 16 bases between the two ends. The germline V gene encodes CDR1 MNHEY and CDR2 SMNVEV (reference sequence). The CDR3 has 15 amino acids. This CDR3 is CASSSATLGVYEQYF. The CDR3 region has the DNA TGTGCCAGCAGTTCGGCTACCCTAGGGGTCTACGAGCAGTACTTC.

V is TRBV4-2 and J is TRBJ1-2; TRBD1 might be the D (5 bases). The germline V gene encodes CDR1 LGHNA and CDR2 YNFKEQ. Trimming took off 0 bases at V and 4 bases at J, with 12 bases between the two ends. The CDR3 is 15 residues long. CDR3 in DNA: TGTGCCAGCAGCCAAGAGGGGGGGGTCGCCTATGGCTACACCTTC. This gives the protein CASSQEGGVAYGYTF.

In DNA, the CDR3 is TGTGCCAGCAGTTCGGTGTGGCGGGGTGAGCAGTTCTTC. It specifies CASSSVWRGEQFF. This rearrangement joins TRBV28 to TRBJ2-1; TRBD2 is a possible D gene (6 bases). Germline CDR1 and CDR2: MDHEN and SYDVKM. Trimming took 4 bases from V and 9 from J, leaving 13 bases between them. The CDR3 totals 13 residues.

The chain links TRBV19 to TRBJ2-7; 8 bases are shared with TRBD2. The trim removed 5 bases at V and 2 bases at J, leaving 5 bases unmatched. Germline CDR1 is LNHDA and CDR2 is SQIVND (reference sequence). This CDR3 has 14 residues. CDR3 protein: CASSVSGTAYEQYF. The DNA of the CDR3 is TGTGCCAGTAGTGTTAGCGGGACCGCCTACGAGCAGTACTTC.

This chain connects TRBV5-1 to TRBJ2-2; 7 positions match TRBD1. The trim removed 3 bases at V and 3 bases at J, leaving 5 bases unmatched. CDR1 SGHRS and CDR2 YFSETQ come from the germline V gene. This CDR3 comprises 15 residues. The CDR3 loop reads CASSYTGTDTGELFF. CDR3 DNA sequence: TGCGCCAGCAGCTACACCGGGACAGACACCGGGGAGCTGTTTTTT.

The chain recombines TRBV9 with TRBJ1-1, with D perhaps TRBD1 (6 bases). CDR1 and CDR2 from the germline V gene are SGDLS and YYNGEE. V was cut by 4 bases and J by 7 bases, with 14 bases left in between. The CDR3 is 13 amino acids. The chain's CDR3 is CASSSGEGVEAFF. DNA for the CDR3: TGTGCCAGCAGCAGTGGGGAGGGGGTTGAAGCTTTCTTT. Based on the CDR3 plus reference TRBV9 and TRBJ1-1, the full variable domain is DSGVTQTPKHLITATGQRVTLRCSPRSGDLSVYWYQQSLDQGLQFLIQYYNGEERAKGNILERFSAQQFPDLHSELNLSSLELGDSALYFCASSSGEGVEAFFGQGTRLTVV.